The 30 T cell receptor beta chains below were found in one sample sequenced in a study of blood T cell repertoires in COVID-19. Here immunoSEQ multiplex PCR was the method, and the copy in TCRdb shows in-frame clones only, minus some. Among about 74,000 clones, 80% to 90% were seen once, and the ten largest hold around 2%. The sample was peripheral blood. The source of these receptors is a woman aged 80 or over with active or convalescent COVID-19.

The sample holds a few counts of this clone. This rearrangement joins TRBV6-5 to TRBJ1-2; 10 nucleotides agree with TRBD1. This CDR3 has 12 residues. Germline V gene lookup returns CDR1 MNHEY and CDR2 SVGAGI. V dropped 4 bases and J dropped 8; count of bases not matched to a gene: 1. The CDR3 DNA is TGTGCCAGCAGTTCGACAGGGGGCGGCTACACCTTC. Translated: CASSSTGGGYTF.

The chain links TRBV5-4 to TRBJ1-2; maybe TRBD1 (5 bases). Per germline, CDR1 SGHNT and CDR2 YYREEE (reference sequence). This CDR3 is built from 16 residues. The germline V and J ends were trimmed by 6 bases and 3 bases, with 21 bases remaining between them. The CDR3 here is CASKTGSGGGDYGYTF. The CDR3 region has the DNA TGTGCCAGCAAAACGGGCTCGGGGGGAGGAGACTATGGCTACACCTTC.

V gene TRBV27 combines with J gene TRBJ1-4, with 8 positions matching TRBD1. Losses at the gene ends were 8 bases for V and 5 bases for J; bases not matched to a gene: 4. Germline V lookup: CDR1 MNHEY, CDR2 SMNVEV (reference sequence). The CDR3 consists of 13 residues. The DNA for the CDR3 is TGTGCCAGCGGGGGACAGGTCAATGAAAAACTGTTTTTT. This sequence encodes CASGGQVNEKLFF. The whole variable domain, filled in from reference TRBV27 and TRBJ1-4, reads EAQVTQNPRYLITVTGKKLTVTCSQNMNHEYMSWYRQDPGLGLRQIYYSMNVEVTDKGDVPEGYKVSRKEKRNFPLILESPSPNQTSLYFCASGGQVNEKLFFGSGTQLSVL.

This clone was recorded only once. The V gene is TRBV6-5, the J gene TRBJ1-3; a possible D gene is TRBD1 (5 bases). CDR3 size: 14 residues. Germline V CDR1 and CDR2: MNHEY, SVGAGI. The V gene lost 7 bases and the J gene lost 3 bases, with 13 bases spanning the gap. The CDR3 sequence: CASIGTEGGNTIYF. CDR3 in DNA: TGTGCCAGCATCGGGACTGAGGGTGGAAACACCATATATTTT.

V gene TRBV6-5 combines with J gene TRBJ1-4; 7 nucleotides align to TRBD1. Trimming cost V 6 bases and J 5 bases; bases outside gene matches: 6. CDR1 MNHEY and CDR2 SVGAGI come from the germline V gene. CDR3 length: 14 amino acids. The CDR3 nucleotides are TGTGCCAGCAGCGACAGGGCTGACAATGAAAAACTGTTTTTT. As protein: CASSDRADNEKLFF.

This clone was seen once. V usage is TRBV19 and J usage is TRBJ2-1; D possibly corresponds to TRBD2 (6 bases). The germline V gene has CDR1 LNHDA and CDR2 SQIVND (reference sequence). The V and J ends lost 5 bases and 3 bases respectively, with 11 bases between them. The CDR3 has 14 amino acids. The CDR3 region is CASSVPGLYNEQFF. For the CDR3, the DNA is TGTGCCAGTAGTGTACCGGGACTCTACAATGAGCAGTTCTTC.

V is TRBV5-1 and J is TRBJ2-7; D possibly corresponds to TRBD1 (7 bases). The CDR3 spans 15 residues. Trimming removed 4 bases at V and 6 bases at J, with 20 bases between. Germline loops: CDR1 SGHRS, CDR2 YFSETQ. CDR3 residues: CASSAQSRQGGEQYF. The CDR3 nucleotides are TGCGCCAGCAGCGCCCAGTCACGACAGGGAGGCGAGCAGTACTTC.

This clone showed up just once. The chain links TRBV11-2 to TRBJ2-7; a possible D gene is TRBD2 (5 bases). V was trimmed by 8 bases and J by 0 bases, leaving 17 bases between them. CDR1 and CDR2 from the germline V gene are SGHAT and FQNNGV. There are 15 residues in the CDR3. The CDR3 here is CASRGLRRHSYEQYF. The CDR3 nucleotides are TGTGCCAGCCGGGGTCTTAGGCGGCACTCCTACGAGCAGTACTTC.

The chain recombines TRBV18 with TRBJ2-5; D is unclear. Germline lookup yields CDR1 KGHSH and CDR2 LQKENI. Trimming took off 3 bases at V and 2 bases at J, with 10 bases between the two ends. The length of the CDR3 is 14 residues. In nucleotides, the CDR3 is TGTGCCAGCTCACCCGAGACGAGGCAAGAGACCCAGTACTTC. Translating gives CASSPETRQETQYF.

The V gene is TRBV10-3, the J gene TRBJ2-3; 11 nucleotides align to TRBD2. The germline CDR1 and CDR2 sequences are ENHRY and SYGVKD. CDR3 length: 14 amino acids. V was clipped by 10 bases and J by 5 bases; unmatched bases: 8. The CDR3 sequence is CATSSGGRIDTQYF. The DNA for the CDR3 is TGTGCCACATCTAGCGGGGGGCGGATAGATACGCAGTATTTT.

The chain uses TRBV11-3 and TRBJ2-1, with D perhaps matching TRBD1 (6 bases). The CDR3 is 13 residues long. Trimming removed 5 bases at V and 5 bases at J, with 10 bases between. Germline V lookup: CDR1 SGHNT, CDR2 YENEEA. The CDR3 region is CASSGSGDNEQFF. The CDR3 DNA reads as TGTGCCAGCAGCGGTTCAGGGGACAATGAGCAGTTCTTC.

This chain uses TRBV11-2 with TRBJ2-1, with 12 bases that match TRBD2. Germline-derived CDR1 and CDR2 are SGHAT and FQNNGV. The V and J ends lost 7 bases and 2 bases, in that order; junction bases with no gene match: 3. This CDR3 spans 15 amino acids. The CDR3 coding sequence is TGTGCCAGCAACCCTAGCGGGGGGGCCTACAATGAGCAGTTCTTC. It translates to CASNPSGGAYNEQFF.

The V call is TRBV7-3, the J call TRBJ2-1, with TRBD2 matching over 7 bases. V lost 7 bases and J lost 8; bases outside the gene matches: 11. The CDR3 runs 14 residues. Germline lookup yields CDR1 SGHTA and CDR2 FQGTGA. CDR3 coding DNA: TGTGCCAGCAACCGAGGCGGGCGGGAGTATGAGCAGTTCTTC. The encoded protein is CASNRGGREYEQFF.

This chain uses TRBV11-2 with TRBJ2-7; 7 bases map to TRBD1. Unmatched junction bases numbered 13, after V lost 5 bases and J lost 6 bases. Germline values: CDR1 SGHAT, CDR2 FQNNGV. The CDR3 sequence is 15 residues long. The CDR3 is CASSGAARGQVEQYF. CDR3 coding DNA: TGTGCCAGCAGCGGTGCCGCAAGGGGGCAGGTCGAGCAGTACTTC.

This clone was detected once. This sequence joins TRBV27 and TRBJ2-7, with D hard to call. Germline-derived CDR1 and CDR2 are MNHEY and SMNVEV (reference sequence). This CDR3 comprises 13 residues. Trimming cost V 0 bases and J 4 bases, with 7 bases left between them. The DNA for the CDR3 is TGTGCCAGCAGTTTATCCCCAGATTACGAGCAGTACTTC. It encodes CASSLSPDYEQYF.

This chain connects TRBV28 to TRBJ2-2; D is perhaps TRBD2 (6 bases). Germline-derived CDR1 and CDR2 are MDHEN and SYDVKM. Trimming pared 10 bases from V and 4 bases from J, leaving 16 bases between. The CDR3 has 14 residues. In DNA, the CDR3 is TGTGCCACCCCGTCGCCCGGGAGCACCGGGGAGCTGTTTTTT. Translation: CATPSPGSTGELFF.

The table lists this clone with a few counts. The chain combines TRBV7-9 with TRBJ2-7; no clear D gene. This CDR3 has 11 amino acids. Germline CDR1 is SEHNR and CDR2 is FQNEAQ (reference sequence). The V gene lost 4 bases and the J gene lost 2 bases, with 3 bases spanning the gap. Written as DNA, the CDR3 is TGTGCCAGCAGCTCAACCTACGAGCAGTACTTC. Its translation is CASSSTYEQYF.

This chain links TRBV12-2 with TRBJ2-2; the table's TRBD2 call for D was not verified on the DNA. TRBV12-2 is reported as a pseudogene. This CDR3 comprises 22 residues. CDR3 bases: TGTGCAAGTCGCTTAGCGTTGGAGACTACACGGGCCCCCCAACGGTGTACCGGGGAGCTGTTTTTT. Translating it yields CASRLALETTRAPQRCTGELFF.

The gene calls are TRBV19 and TRBJ2-1; weak D call: TRBD2 (7 bases). Germline CDR1 is LNHDA and CDR2 is SQIVND (reference sequence). V lost 3 bases, J lost 2 bases, and 26 bases lay in between. The CDR3 totals 20 residues. The CDR3 DNA follows: TGTGCCAGTAGTATTATGTCTAGGGGGGGGCTCGGGACGCCCTACAATGAGCAGTTCTTC. Translation: CASSIMSRGGLGTPYNEQFF.

The chain uses TRBV6-5 and TRBJ1-1; D is perhaps TRBD1 (6 bases). This CDR3 contains 13 residues. Germline CDR1 reads MNHEY; CDR2 reads SVGAGI. V shed 4 bases and J shed 2 bases, with 8 bases lying between them. The CDR3 sequence: CASSLQGNTEAFF. CDR3 nucleotide sequence: TGTGCCAGCAGTTTACAGGGAAACACTGAAGCTTTCTTT.

The CDR3 protein is CASSLNPGGFYEQYF. The DNA of the CDR3 is TGTGCCAGCAGCTTAAACCCCGGGGGGTTCTACGAGCAGTACTTC. This chain connects TRBV7-3 to TRBJ2-7; 7 nucleotides match TRBD2. Germline-derived CDR1 and CDR2 are SGHTA and FQGTGA. After removal of 1 base from V and 3 bases from J, the junction contained 6 bases not matched to a gene. The CDR3 is 15 residues long.

The chain combines TRBV20-1 with TRBJ2-1; 7 bases match TRBD2. V was pared by 2 bases and J by 15 bases, with 7 bases of the junction left unmatched. Germline assignment: CDR1 DFQATT and CDR2 SNEGSKA (reference sequence). The CDR3 runs 11 residues. The CDR3 coding sequence is TGCAGTGCTAGACACGGGGGGTCCTGGTTCTTC. Its translation: CSARHGGSWFF.

This clone showed up just once. The chain couples TRBV10-3 to TRBJ2-3; 8 bases fit TRBD2. CDR1 and CDR2 from the germline V gene are ENHRY and SYGVKD. The CDR3 sequence is 14 residues long. The V gene end was trimmed by 6 bases and the J gene end by 6 bases; junction bases not matched to a gene: 8. The CDR3 coding sequence is TGTGCCATCAGAAGGCGGGAGGAGTGGGATACGCAGTATTTT. The encoded protein is CAIRRREEWDTQYF.

The rearrangement links TRBV4-3 to TRBJ1-3, with 7 bases matching TRBD1. CDR3 size: 15 residues. After removal of 3 bases from V and 2 bases from J, the junction contained 4 bases not matched to a gene. The V gene's germline CDR1 is LGHNA and CDR2 YSLEER. The chain's CDR3 is CASSQNRGPGNTIYF. For the CDR3, the DNA is TGCGCCAGCAGCCAGAACAGGGGTCCTGGAAACACCATATATTTT.

The V call is TRBV19, the J call TRBJ1-5; TRBD1 is a possible D gene (6 bases). This CDR3 has 13 amino acids. Per the germline V gene, CDR1 is LNHDA and CDR2 is SQIVND (reference sequence). The V gene lost 7 bases and the J gene lost 4 bases, with 11 bases spanning the gap. CDR3 DNA: TGTGCCAGTAAACAGGGTGGGAATCAGCCCCAGCATTTT. Protein: CASKQGGNQPQHF.

This chain joins TRBV7-2 and TRBJ2-7; 9 nucleotides agree with TRBD2. The CDR3 is 17 residues long. Germline trimming cut 1 base from V and 3 bases from J; bases unmatched to any gene: 10. CDR1 and CDR2 from the germline V gene are SGHTA and FQGNSA. The CDR3 here is CASSLEASGVLVYEQYF. The DNA for the CDR3 is TGTGCCAGCAGCTTAGAGGCTAGCGGGGTTCTGGTCTACGAGCAGTACTTC.

This chain joins TRBV11-2 and TRBJ1-1, with D tentatively TRBD1 (5 bases). CDR1 is SGHAT and CDR2 is FQNNGV in the germline V gene. The CDR3 is 13 residues long. The V gene lost 2 bases and the J gene lost 4 bases, with 8 bases spanning the gap. Here the CDR3 reads CASSLTDITEAFF. In DNA form, the CDR3 reads TGTGCCAGCAGCTTAACGGACATCACTGAAGCTTTCTTT. Filled out from reference TRBV11-2 and TRBJ1-1, the complete variable domain reads EAGVAQSPRYKIIEKRQSVAFWCNPISGHATLYWYQQILGQGPKLLIQFQNNGVVDDSQLPKDRFSAERLKGVDSTLKIQPAKLEDSAVYLCASSLTDITEAFFGQGTRLTVV.

This chain links TRBV6-2 or TRBV6-3 with TRBJ2-2; TRBD2 aligns across 14 bases. Germline V gene sequence: CDR1 MNHEY, CDR2 SVGEGT. The CDR3 contains 18 residues. J lost 0 bases, V lost 6 bases, and 6 bases had no gene match. This CDR3 is CASSLTSGGAPNTGELFF. Here the CDR3 DNA reads TGTGCCAGCAGCCTGACTAGCGGGGGGGCCCCGAACACCGGGGAGCTGTTTTTT.

The chain couples TRBV7-2 to TRBJ2-2; TRBD2 matches at 8 bases. The CDR3 loop spans 16 amino acids. Germline V CDR1 and CDR2: SGHTA, FQGNSA. V lost 2 bases to trimming and J lost 8 bases; unmatched junction nucleotides: 10. This CDR3 is CASSLTRPGGQGELFF. The CDR3 DNA reads TGTGCCAGCAGCTTAACCCGGCCGGGGGGGCAAGGGGAGCTGTTTTTT.

This chain uses TRBV30 with TRBJ2-3; 8 nucleotides match TRBD2. Germline V lookup: CDR1 GTSNPN, CDR2 SVGIG (reference sequence). The CDR3 is 15 amino acids. V lost 3 bases to trimming and J lost 5 bases; unmatched junction nucleotides: 10. The chain's CDR3 is CAWSPERGRVDTQYF. CDR3 DNA sequence: TGTGCCTGGAGCCCCGAGCGGGGGCGAGTAGATACGCAGTATTTT.